These T cell receptor beta chains were read from a single sample in a study of blood T cell repertoires in COVID-19. Profiled with immunoSEQ multiplex PCR; TCRdb holds only in-frame clones, not every one. The top ten hold around 4.6% of the sample, which has around 26,000 clones, less than 90% seen once. Material: peripheral blood. The receptors shown here come from an older man with active COVID-19. CDR3s include the opening cysteine and the closing phenylalanine or tryptophan. Each record gives: J gene, V gene, D gene, clone size, CDR3 protein, CDR3 DNA. The D gene is left open where the match is weak. Clone size is stated in some rows and not others, as once, few, many or a class when expanded.

TRBJ2-1	TRBV5-1	TRBD1	NA	CASSAGTDNEQFF	TGCGCCAGCAGCGCCGGGACAGACAATGAGCAGTTCTTC
TRBJ2-2	TRBV19	NA	NA	CASSIGHYTGELFF	TGTGCCAGTAGTATCGGACACTACACCGGGGAGCTGTTTTTT
TRBJ1-3	TRBV5-1	NA	NA	CASSLELGQWGNTIYF	TGCGCCAGCAGCTTGGAATTGGGACAATGGGGAAACACCATATATTTT
TRBJ2-1	TRBV19	TRBD2	NA	CASSMGGEQFF	TGTGCCAGTAGTATGGGGGGGGAGCAGTTCTTC
TRBJ1-4	TRBV11-2	NA	once	CASRGGAFGKLFF	TGTGCCAGCAGAGGGGGGGCCTTTGGGAAACTGTTTTTT
TRBJ1-4	TRBV5-1	TRBD1	NA	CARDRSSATNEKLFF	TGCGCCAGGGACAGGAGTAGTGCAACTAATGAAAAACTGTTTTTT
TRBJ2-3	TRBV20-1	TRBD2	NA	CSASRASGAAPSTDTQYF	TGCAGTGCTAGTCGAGCTAGCGGGGCCGCCCCTAGCACAGATACGCAGTATTTT
TRBJ1-5	TRBV19	NA	NA	CASSITAGWNQPQHF	TGTGCCAGTAGTATTACGGCAGGTTGGAATCAGCCCCAGCATTTT
TRBJ2-2	TRBV9	NA	NA	CASSVQGVGTGELFF	TGTGCCAGCAGCGTTCAAGGGGTTGGCACCGGGGAGCTGTTTTTT
TRBJ1-3	TRBV18	NA	NA	CASSQGDTIYF	TGTGCCAGCTCACAGGGGGACACCATATATTTT
TRBJ2-7	TRBV7-6	TRBD2	NA	CASSLEPGGPEQYF	TGTGCCAGCAGCTTAGAGCCGGGGGGGCCCGAGCAGTACTTC
TRBJ1-4	TRBV7-9	TRBD1	NA	CASGDSEKLFF	TGTGCCAGCGGGGACAGCGAAAAACTGTTTTTT
TRBJ1-5	TRBV6-2/TRBV6-3	NA	NA	CASSTQGWGAQPQHF	TGTGCCAGCAGCACTCAGGGGTGGGGCGCTCAGCCCCAGCATTTT
TRBJ1-1	TRBV4-3	NA	NA	CASSQDYHGEAFF	TGCGCCAGCAGCCAAGACTACCACGGTGAAGCTTTCTTT
TRBJ1-5	TRBV7-8	TRBD1	once	CASSSYRGGEQPQHF	TGTGCCAGCAGCTCATACAGGGGAGGCGAGCAGCCCCAGCATTTT
TRBJ1-2	TRBV5-1	NA	once	CASSLGGNYGYTF	TGCGCCAGCAGCTTGGGCGGTAACTATGGCTACACCTTC
TRBJ2-3	TRBV28	NA	NA	CASSFGRGYTDTQYF	TGTGCCAGCAGTTTTGGGAGGGGGTACACAGATACGCAGTATTTT
TRBJ1-6	TRBV6-2/TRBV6-3	TRBD1	once	CASSTGGYNSPLHF	TGTGCCAGCAGTACAGGGGGATATAATTCACCCCTCCACTTT
TRBJ2-5	TRBV5-1	TRBD2	NA	CASRRASGAAQETQYF	TGCGCCAGCAGGAGGGCTAGCGGGGCGGCCCAAGAGACCCAGTACTTC
TRBJ1-2	TRBV6-2/TRBV6-3	NA	NA	CASSYSEGFYGYTF	TGTGCCAGCAGTTACTCGGAGGGGTTCTATGGCTACACCTTC
TRBJ2-7	TRBV6-5	NA	few	CASSYSKQASYEQYF	TGTGCCAGCAGTTACTCGAAACAGGCAAGCTACGAGCAGTACTTC
TRBJ1-2	TRBV28	NA	NA	CASSPPERNYGYTF	TGTGCCAGCAGCCCTCCGGAGCGTAACTATGGCTACACCTTC
TRBJ2-3	TRBV28	NA	once	CASSLSGQVDTQYF	TGTGCCAGCAGTTTGTCAGGGCAGGTGGATACGCAGTATTTT
TRBJ1-2	TRBV7-6	NA	NA	CASSLGKRRGGNNYGYTF	TGTGCCAGCAGCTTGGGAAAGCGCAGAGGGGGAAATAACTATGGCTACACCTTC
TRBJ2-3	TRBV7-3	NA	NA	CASSFGGLLDTQYF	TGTGCCAGCAGCTTCGGGGGGCTGTTAGATACGCAGTATTTT
TRBJ1-2	TRBV30	NA	NA	CAWSRQAFYGYTF	TGTGCCTGGAGTCGACAGGCCTTCTATGGCTACACCTTC
TRBJ1-5	TRBV10-3	NA	once	CAIRGGAGQPQHF	TGTGCCATCAGAGGTGGGGCTGGGCAGCCCCAGCATTTT
TRBJ2-3	TRBV5-4	TRBD2	NA	CASSLGGGLQEVDTQYF	TGTGCCAGCAGCTTGGGGGGGGGACTCCAGGAGGTAGATACGCAGTATTTT
TRBJ2-7	TRBV19	TRBD2	NA	CASSIVASGDYEQYF	TGTGCCAGTAGTATAGTGGCTAGCGGGGATTACGAGCAGTACTTC
TRBJ2-5	TRBV18	NA	few	CASSREYQETQYF	TGTGCCAGCTCACGCGAGTACCAAGAGACCCAGTACTTC
TRBJ1-5	TRBV7-2	NA	NA	CASSLSGGSYQPQHF	TGTGCCAGCAGCTTAAGTGGCGGGAGTTATCAGCCCCAGCATTTT
TRBJ2-1	TRBV27	NA	NA	CASSLQVQAGNEQFF	TGTGCCAGCAGTTTGCAGGTGCAGGCAGGCAATGAGCAGTTCTTC
TRBJ1-3	TRBV11-2	NA	NA	CASSLDGGFGNTIYF	TGTGCCAGCAGCTTAGACGGGGGGTTCGGAAACACCATATATTTT
TRBJ2-7	TRBV2	NA	NA	CASTEGGREQYF	TGTGCCAGCACAGAGGGGGGGCGCGAGCAGTACTTC
TRBJ1-2	TRBV27	NA	NA	CASSFGSGYGYTF	TGTGCCAGCAGTTTCGGATCGGGCTATGGCTACACCTTC
TRBJ1-6	TRBV9	NA	NA	CASSVAGGSYNSPLHF	TGTGCCAGCAGCGTGGCCGGGGGCTCCTATAATTCACCCCTCCACTTT
TRBJ2-6	TRBV7-6	TRBD2	NA	CASSREGSGANVLTF	TGTGCCAGCAGCCGGGAGGGCTCTGGGGCCAACGTCCTGACTTTC
TRBJ2-7	TRBV3-1/TRBV3-2	TRBD1	NA	CASSPQPDRGIVQYF	TGTGCCAGCAGCCCTCAACCGGACAGGGGGATAGTGCAGTACTTC
TRBJ2-7	TRBV9	NA	NA	CASSVAQGGTYEQYF	TGTGCCAGCAGCGTAGCGCAGGGGGGAACCTACGAGCAGTACTTC
TRBJ2-1	TRBV7-3	NA	NA	CASSSLQGFPHNEQFF	TGTGCCAGCAGCTCATTACAGGGCTTCCCCCACAATGAGCAGTTCTTC
TRBJ1-2	TRBV7-2	NA	NA	CASSSNPRVNGYTF	TGTGCCAGCAGCTCGAACCCAAGAGTTAATGGCTACACCTTC
TRBJ1-4	TRBV5-4	TRBD1	NA	CASSGTGNEKLFF	TGTGCCAGCTCGGGGACAGGGAATGAAAAACTGTTTTTT
TRBJ1-3	TRBV5-1	TRBD1	NA	CASSRTGDSGNTIYF	TGCGCCAGCAGCAGGACAGGGGACTCTGGAAACACCATATATTTT
TRBJ2-1	TRBV7-9	NA	NA	CASSVPGRTDEQFF	TGTGCCAGCAGCGTCCCGGGCAGGACAGATGAGCAGTTCTTC
TRBJ2-1	TRBV6-5	NA	NA	CASSLGGDYNEQFF	TGTGCCAGCAGTTTAGGCGGGGACTACAATGAGCAGTTCTTC
TRBJ2-5	TRBV19	TRBD2	NA	CASSGGVPETQYF	TGTGCCAGTAGTGGGGGGGTCCCAGAGACCCAGTACTTC
TRBJ1-4	TRBV5-4	TRBD1	once	CASSSGQGKANEKLFF	TGTGCCAGCAGCTCCGGACAGGGGAAAGCTAATGAAAAACTGTTTTTT
TRBJ1-6	TRBV2	NA	NA	CGGEGGSYNSPLHF	TGTGGAGGGGAGGGGGGCTCCTATAATTCACCCCTCCACTTT
TRBJ2-3	TRBV5-4	TRBD2	once	CASSLSSGGARGTDTQYF	TGTGCCAGCAGCTTGAGTAGCGGGGGGGCGCGGGGCACAGATACGCAGTATTTT
TRBJ1-1	TRBV27	NA	NA	CASTLGGGNTEAFF	TGTGCCAGCACCCTCGGGGGAGGGAACACTGAAGCTTTCTTT
TRBJ2-1	TRBV3-1/TRBV3-2	TRBD2	NA	CASSNVRAGGPDEQFF	TGTGCCAGCAGCAATGTACGGGCGGGGGGGCCTGATGAGCAGTTCTTC
TRBJ2-3	TRBV30	TRBD1	NA	CAWKQGAMDTQYF	TGTGCCTGGAAACAGGGGGCTATGGATACGCAGTATTTT
TRBJ1-4	TRBV10-3	NA	NA	CAISEMNRNNGKLFF	TGTGCCATCAGTGAGATGAACAGGAATAATGGTAAACTGTTTTTT
TRBJ2-1	TRBV4-3	NA	NA	CASSQVPTNTGSEQFF	TGCGCCAGCAGCCAAGTCCCGACTAACACGGGGAGTGAGCAGTTCTTC
TRBJ1-4	TRBV6-5	NA	NA	CASSLTRGPNEKLFF	TGTGCCAGCAGTTTAACCAGGGGACCTAATGAAAAACTGTTTTTT